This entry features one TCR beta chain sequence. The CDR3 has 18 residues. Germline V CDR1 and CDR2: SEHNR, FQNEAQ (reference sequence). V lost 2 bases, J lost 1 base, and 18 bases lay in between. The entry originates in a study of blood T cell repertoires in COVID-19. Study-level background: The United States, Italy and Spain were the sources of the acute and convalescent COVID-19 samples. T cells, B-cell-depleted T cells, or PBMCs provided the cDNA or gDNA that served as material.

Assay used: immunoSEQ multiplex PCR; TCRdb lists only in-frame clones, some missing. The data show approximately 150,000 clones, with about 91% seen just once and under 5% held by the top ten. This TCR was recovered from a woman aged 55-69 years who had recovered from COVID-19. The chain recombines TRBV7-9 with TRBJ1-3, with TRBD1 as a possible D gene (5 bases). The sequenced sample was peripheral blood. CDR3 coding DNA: TGTGCCAGCAGCTTAAGGGACTACAAGGGTAGGTCTGGAAACACCATATATTTT. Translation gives CASSLRDYKGRSGNTIYF.